A selection of T cell receptor beta chains follows, all from one sample in a study of post-analysis software for immune sequencing data. One entry per CDR3 protein, called by TCRdb with MiXCR from the PCR reads. The sample includes hundreds of thousands of distinct CDR3 sequences, 55% to 60% seen only once; the top ten take approximately 11%. The sequencing sample was made of blood. The receptor source for this set is a girl aged 2 to 10 with multiple sclerosis. The CDR3 runs from the conserved cysteine through the conserved F or W. The D gene is left open where the match is weak. Clone size is not always given. Where it is, it says once, few, many or a class for expanded clones.

v_gene: TRBV7-2
d_gene: TRBD1
abundance: few
j_gene: TRBJ1-2
CDR3aa: CASSLTGWDYGYTF
CDR3nt: TGTGCCAGCAGCTTGACAGGGTGGGACTATGGCTACACCTTC

v_gene: TRBV20-1
d_gene: -
abundance: -
j_gene: TRBJ2-1
CDR3aa: CSAPLGPFNEQFF
CDR3nt: TGCAGTGCTCCCCTCGGGCCTTTCAATGAGCAGTTCTTC

v_gene: TRBV29-1
d_gene: TRBD1
abundance: few
j_gene: TRBJ1-4
CDR3aa: CSVDPGQGGEKLFF
CDR3nt: TGCAGCGTTGACCCCGGACAGGGGGGTGAAAAACTGTTTTTT

v_gene: TRBV12-3/TRBV12-4
d_gene: -
abundance: -
j_gene: TRBJ2-1
CDR3aa: CAGLTNEQFF
CDR3nt: TGTGCCGGCCTAACCAATGAGCAGTTCTTC

v_gene: TRBV29-1
d_gene: -
abundance: few
j_gene: TRBJ2-3
CDR3aa: CSVEGQTTDTQYF
CDR3nt: TGCAGCGTTGAAGGGCAGACCACAGATACGCAGTATTTT

v_gene: TRBV20-1
d_gene: -
abundance: -
j_gene: TRBJ1-2
CDR3aa: CSAPQSNYGYTF
CDR3nt: TGCAGTGCCCCACAGAGTAACTATGGCTACACCTTC

v_gene: TRBV30
d_gene: -
abundance: -
j_gene: TRBJ1-1
CDR3aa: CAWSVRVGTEAFF
CDR3nt: TGTGCCTGGAGTGTACGGGTAGGCACTGAAGCTTTCTTT

v_gene: TRBV20-1
d_gene: TRBD2
abundance: once
j_gene: TRBJ2-1
CDR3aa: CSAKNSGRAYNEQFF
CDR3nt: TGCAGTGCGAAAAATAGCGGGAGAGCCTACAATGAGCAGTTCTTC

v_gene: TRBV20-1
d_gene: TRBD2
abundance: few
j_gene: TRBJ2-5
CDR3aa: CSARDGGTSGLQETQYF
CDR3nt: TGCAGTGCTAGAGATGGCGGGACTAGCGGACTCCAAGAGACCCAGTACTTC

v_gene: TRBV3-1
d_gene: -
abundance: many
j_gene: TRBJ2-1
CDR3aa: CASSQEGGVKQFF
CDR3nt: TGTGCCAGCAGCCAAGAAGGTGGCGTTAAGCAGTTCTTC

v_gene: TRBV12-3/TRBV12-4
d_gene: -
abundance: -
j_gene: TRBJ1-2
CDR3aa: CASSPPDRPGGYTF
CDR3nt: TGTGCCAGCAGTCCTCCCGACAGGCCGGGTGGCTACACCTTC

v_gene: TRBV5-1
d_gene: -
abundance: -
j_gene: TRBJ1-2
CDR3aa: CASSWDAGYGYTF
CDR3nt: TGCGCCAGCAGCTGGGACGCCGGCTATGGCTACACCTTC

v_gene: TRBV29-1
d_gene: -
abundance: -
j_gene: TRBJ2-1
CDR3aa: CSAGSPNEQFF
CDR3nt: TGCAGCGCCGGCAGTCCGAATGAGCAGTTCTTC

v_gene: TRBV20-1
d_gene: -
abundance: -
j_gene: TRBJ2-1
CDR3aa: CSAWGVVHEQFF
CDR3nt: TGCAGTGCCTGGGGGGTGGTACATGAGCAGTTCTTC

v_gene: TRBV29-1
d_gene: TRBD1
abundance: few
j_gene: TRBJ1-2
CDR3aa: CSVGTGSDYGYTF
CDR3nt: TGCAGCGTTGGGACAGGGTCGGACTATGGCTACACCTTC

v_gene: TRBV6-2/TRBV6-3
d_gene: -
abundance: few
j_gene: TRBJ1-1
CDR3aa: CASTEAGGTEAFF
CDR3nt: TGTGCCAGCACCGAAGCGGGGGGCACTGAAGCTTTCTTT

v_gene: TRBV10-1
d_gene: -
abundance: -
j_gene: TRBJ1-2
CDR3aa: CASSDHGDYGYTF
CDR3nt: TGCGCCAGCAGTGACCACGGAGACTATGGCTACACCTTC

v_gene: TRBV4-1
d_gene: -
abundance: -
j_gene: TRBJ1-5
CDR3aa: CASSQNSRQPQHF
CDR3nt: TGCGCCAGCAGCCAAAATAGTAGGCAGCCCCAGCATTTT

v_gene: TRBV27
d_gene: -
abundance: once
j_gene: TRBJ1-6
CDR3aa: CASSSRGMNLHF
CDR3nt: TGTGCCAGCAGTTCTCGGGGCATGAACCTCCACTTT

v_gene: TRBV11-2
d_gene: TRBD2
abundance: -
j_gene: TRBJ2-3
CDR3aa: CASSLGTSGKDTDTQYF
CDR3nt: TGTGCCAGCAGCCTCGGGACTAGCGGGAAGGACACAGATACGCAGTATTTT

v_gene: TRBV12-5
d_gene: TRBD2
abundance: -
j_gene: TRBJ2-3
CDR3aa: CASGLVSTSPRGTQYF
CDR3nt: TGTGCTAGTGGTTTGGTCTCGACTAGCCCGAGGGGTACGCAGTATTTT

v_gene: TRBV29-1
d_gene: TRBD2
abundance: -
j_gene: TRBJ2-1
CDR3aa: CSVRSTLAGGFNEQFF
CDR3nt: TGCAGCGTTCGTTCCACCTTAGCGGGGGGTTTCAATGAGCAGTTCTTC

v_gene: TRBV5-5
d_gene: TRBD2
abundance: -
j_gene: TRBJ2-7
CDR3aa: CASSPRLAEPPLDEQYF
CDR3nt: TGTGCCAGCAGCCCAAGACTAGCGGAGCCGCCCTTGGACGAGCAGTACTTC

v_gene: TRBV2
d_gene: -
abundance: -
j_gene: TRBJ1-2
CDR3aa: CASRRVANYGCTF
CDR3nt: TGTGCCAGCAGGAGGGTAGCCAACTATGGCTGCACCTTC

v_gene: TRBV5-1
d_gene: -
abundance: -
j_gene: TRBJ2-5
CDR3aa: CASLIGETQYF
CDR3nt: TGCGCCAGCCTAATAGGGGAGACCCAGTACTTC

v_gene: TRBV6-2/TRBV6-3
d_gene: TRBD1
abundance: -
j_gene: TRBJ2-5
CDR3aa: CASSYWTGTGPETRYF
CDR3nt: TGTGCCAGCAGTTACTGGACCGGGACAGGGCCAGAGACCCGGTACTTC

v_gene: TRBV2
d_gene: -
abundance: -
j_gene: TRBJ2-7
CDR3aa: CASSNLAYEQYF
CDR3nt: TGTGCCAGCAGTAACCTAGCCTACGAGCAGTACTTC

v_gene: TRBV9
d_gene: -
abundance: few
j_gene: TRBJ2-1
CDR3aa: CASSVDWWAYNEQFF
CDR3nt: TGTGCCAGCAGCGTAGATTGGTGGGCCTACAATGAGCAGTTCTTC